Sequencing of this T cell receptor (beta chain) was carried out in a study of human T cells and chemical hapten exposure. Broader study findings: DPC sensitization left the count of TCRs above 1 in 1000 unchanged.

On this clonotype itself: Antigen specificity is unknown.

As processed by the authors: 100,000 or so TCRs per sample was the median, with a range of roughly 20,000 to 700,000. MiXCR, applied by TCRdb to the RACE reads, yields one record per CDR3 protein. The authors' filters were not applied to this entry. The profile shows 50,000 to 65,000 distinct CDR3 sequences, over 9% of them singletons. V was pared by 4 bases and J by 8 bases, with 9 bases of the junction left unmatched. Germline V gives CDR1 GTSNPN, CDR2 SVGIG (reference sequence). This CDR3 has 13 amino acids. Time point defined: pre-sensitization, week 0. Treatment reported: therapeutic diphenylcyclopropenone sensitization with weekly scalp DPC. Sample donors consisted of patients with alopecia, aged 18 to 70 years, who were suitable for DPC.

The material was whole blood, obtained in connection with sensitization to the hapten diphenylcyclopropenone (DPC). The source is a woman in her 40s with alopecia areata. Some clones in this sample may be carry-over from other donors' samples. The V call is TRBV30, the J call TRBJ1-1; 8 nucleotides match TRBD1. DNA of the CDR3: TGTGCCTGGACCTTAGGACAGGGCTTGGAAGCTTTCTTT. Encoded protein: CAWTLGQGLEAFF.